Shown below are 19 T cell receptor beta chains from a single sample sequenced in a study of blood T cell repertoires in COVID-19. The repertoire was sequenced with immunoSEQ multiplex PCR; TCRdb's copy has only in-frame clones and lacks some. Counted here are 170,000 or so clones, 84% occurring once; the ten biggest clones make up around 14%. The sample taken for sequencing was peripheral blood. The receptors originated from a man between 18 and 35 years old with active or convalescent COVID-19.

In its sample, this clone was seen a few times. The chain carries TRBV7-9 and TRBJ1-2; no clear D gene. Trimming removed 1 base at V and 4 bases at J, with 7 bases between. The germline CDR1 and CDR2 sequences are SEHNR and FQNEAQ (reference sequence). The CDR3 is 13 amino acids. As DNA, the CDR3 is TGTGCCAGCAGCTTAGGTCGCGGCTATGGCTACACCTTC. This sequence encodes CASSLGRGYGYTF.

J is TRBJ2-3 and V is TRBV4-3; 10 nucleotides agree with TRBD2. Trimming cost V 4 bases and J 3 bases; bases outside gene matches: 4. The germline CDR1 and CDR2 sequences are LGHNA and YSLEER. The CDR3 loop spans 15 amino acids. Written as DNA, the CDR3 is TGCGCCAGCAGCCGGACGGGACTAGCGACAGATACGCAGTATTTT. Amino acid sequence: CASSRTGLATDTQYF.

This chain connects TRBV19 to TRBJ1-4; maybe TRBD1 (5 bases). V was clipped by 6 bases and J by 7 bases, with 18 bases between them. The germline CDR1 and CDR2 sequences are LNHDA and SQIVND (reference sequence). The length of the CDR3 is 15 residues. CDR3 residues: CASSHRRGVGEKLFF. CDR3 coding DNA: TGTGCCAGTAGCCACCGGCGGGGGGTTGGTGAAAAACTGTTTTTT.

The rearrangement joins TRBV10-3 to TRBJ2-4; tentatively, D is TRBD2 (6 bases). Trimming stripped 3 bases from V and 9 bases from J, with 21 bases between. The CDR3 loop spans 16 amino acids. The germline CDR1 and CDR2 sequences are ENHRY and SYGVKD. CDR3 protein: CAISETTGRGFGIQYF. The CDR3 DNA reads TGTGCCATCAGTGAAACAACAGGCCGGGGGTTTGGCATTCAGTACTTC.

As for this clone: This sample also contains other DNA sequences that code for the same CDR3. V and J are TRBV15 and TRBJ2-7; D is ambiguous. Trimming pared 0 bases from V and 4 bases from J, leaving 7 bases between. Per the germline V gene, CDR1 is LNHNV and CDR2 is YYDKDF (reference sequence). CDR3 length: 13 amino acids. The CDR3 nucleotides read TGTGCCACCAGCAGAGATCCAGCGTACGAGCAGTACTTC. Protein: CATSRDPAYEQYF.

This chain joins TRBV10-3 and TRBJ1-2; 7 bases agree with TRBD1. CDR1 is ENHRY, CDR2 SYGVKD, per germline. CDR3 length equals 14 residues. With 6 bases clipped from V and 4 bases from J, the junction kept 8 bases outside the gene matches. The CDR3 here is CAISLGQEGYGYTF. Written as DNA, the CDR3 is TGTGCCATCAGCCTCGGACAGGAAGGCTATGGCTACACCTTC.

The J gene is TRBJ2-1, the V gene TRBV7-2, with D possibly TRBD2 on 6 matching bases. Trimming shortened V by 1 base and J by 9 bases, and 10 bases separated the two germline ends. The CDR3 consists of 13 residues. Germline values: CDR1 SGHTA, CDR2 FQGNSA. CDR3 sequence: CASSLVRDREQFF. CDR3 DNA sequence: TGTGCCAGCAGCTTAGTGCGGGACCGTGAGCAGTTCTTC.

V is TRBV11-2 and J is TRBJ2-7; tentative D call: TRBD2 (5 bases). The CDR3 spans 14 residues. Trimming shortened V by 5 bases and J by 2 bases, and 13 bases separated the two germline ends. In germline, CDR1 is SGHAT, CDR2 FQNNGV. Here the CDR3 reads CASSAPAGPYEQYF. The CDR3, as DNA: TGTGCCAGCAGCGCGCCGGCGGGCCCCTACGAGCAGTACTTC.

This clone appeared once. The gene calls are TRBV5-1 and TRBJ2-5; TRBD2 might be the D (5 bases). This CDR3 spans 17 amino acids. With 1 base removed from V and 2 bases from J, the gap between germline ends came to 18 bases. Germline V gene data show CDR1 as SGHRS and CDR2 as YFSETQ. DNA of the CDR3: TGCGCCAGCAGCTTGTATCATCCCGGGCGGGTGCAAGAGACCCAGTACTTC. Translated: CASSLYHPGRVQETQYF.

The J gene is TRBJ1-4, the V gene TRBV19; 10 bases align to TRBD1. The V gene's germline CDR1 is LNHDA and CDR2 SQIVND (reference sequence). The CDR3 is made up of 15 amino acids. With V trimmed by 9 bases and J by 6 bases, 10 bases remained unmatched. The CDR3 reads CASTFPGQGHEKLFF. In DNA, the CDR3 is TGTGCCAGCACCTTTCCGGGACAGGGGCATGAAAAACTGTTTTTT.

This clone was observed once. The V and J genes are TRBV30 and TRBJ1-4; a possible D gene is TRBD1 (6 bases). CDR1 and CDR2 from the germline V gene are GTSNPN and SVGIG (reference sequence). The CDR3 is 14 amino acids. Trimming shortened V by 0 bases and J by 8 bases, and 13 bases separated the two germline ends. CDR3 in amino acids: CAWSVRGAQEKLFF. The CDR3 DNA follows: TGTGCCTGGAGTGTACGGGGGGCCCAGGAAAAACTGTTTTTT. The full variable domain, in which reference TRBV30 and TRBJ1-4 provide the parts outside the CDR3, is SQTIHQWPATLVQPVGSPLSLECTVEGTSNPNLYWYRQAAGRGLQLLFYSVGIGQISSEVPQNLSASRPQDRQFILSSKKLLLSDSGFYLCAWSVRGAQEKLFFGSGTQLSVL.

This clone occurred once. The chain uses TRBV7-6 and TRBJ2-3, with TRBD2 as a possible D gene (6 bases). The CDR3 has 18 amino acids. V was shortened by 2 bases and J by 2 bases, with 20 bases between the two germline ends. CDR1 and CDR2 (germline): SGHVS, FNYEAQ. CDR3 residues: CASSLIPTRDSFTDTQYF. CDR3 nucleotide sequence: TGTGCCAGCAGCTTAATCCCGACTAGGGATAGTTTCACAGATACGCAGTATTTT.

The chain is built from TRBV15 and TRBJ2-7, with TRBD2 as a possible D gene (6 bases). The CDR3 covers 14 residues. V lost 5 bases, J lost 2 bases, and 13 bases lay in between. The germline CDR1 and CDR2 sequences are LNHNV and YYDKDF (reference sequence). The DNA of the CDR3 is TGTGCCACCAGCGACCGGGACTTCCCCTACGAGCAGTACTTC. It codes for CATSDRDFPYEQYF.

This clone has at least ten counts. The V call is TRBV19, the J call TRBJ2-2, with 8 bases identical to TRBD1. Germline V CDR1 and CDR2: LNHDA, SQIVND (reference sequence). J gave up 2 bases and V 5 bases, and 7 bases lay outside the gene matches. This CDR3 is 16 amino acids long. CDR3 nucleotide sequence: TGTGCCAGTAGTCGCACAGGGGGTATCAACACCGGGGAGCTGTTTTTT. Amino acids: CASSRTGGINTGELFF.

The V call is TRBV7-2, the J call TRBJ2-7; TRBD2 matches 16 bases. The trim removed 0 bases at V and 0 bases at J, leaving 2 bases unmatched. The CDR3 loop spans 18 amino acids. Germline V gives CDR1 SGHTA, CDR2 FQGNSA. The chain's CDR3 is CASSLAGTSGRGSYEQYF. DNA for the CDR3: TGTGCCAGCAGCTTAGCCGGGACTAGCGGGAGGGGCTCCTACGAGCAGTACTTC.

The rearrangement uses TRBV6-1 and TRBJ2-2; TRBD2 matches 9 bases. With 2 bases clipped from V and 2 bases from J, the junction kept 15 bases outside the gene matches. Germline V lookup: CDR1 MNHNS, CDR2 SASEGT. This CDR3 has 20 residues. The CDR3 nucleotides are TGTGCCAGCAGTGAACCTTCTTACGTAGCGGGGGACCTCAACACCGGGGAGCTGTTTTTT. Translated, it gives CASSEPSYVAGDLNTGELFF.

The rearrangement joins TRBV5-1 to TRBJ2-1; 7 bases align to TRBD2. V shed 0 bases and J 8 bases; nucleotides not matched to a gene: 8. CDR1 and CDR2 (germline): SGHRS, YFSETQ. This CDR3 spans 15 amino acids. The CDR3 DNA is TGCGCCAGCAGCTTGGAGGCGGGAGCAGTGTATGAGCAGTTCTTC. Translated: CASSLEAGAVYEQFF. Full variable domain (outside the CDR3, taken from reference TRBV5-1 and TRBJ2-1): KAGVTQTPRYLIKTRGQQVTLSCSPISGHRSVSWYQQTPGQGLQFLFEYFSETQRNKGNFPGRFSGRQFSNSRSEMNVSTLELGDSALYLCASSLEAGAVYEQFFGPGTRLTVL.

The table lists this clone with a few counts. The sample contains more than one DNA sequence encoding this CDR3. The chain is built from TRBV2 and TRBJ1-5, with TRBD1 matching 7 bases. The CDR3 sequence is 15 residues long. The V and J ends lost 2 bases and 2 bases, in that order; junction bases with no gene match: 3. Germline V CDR1 and CDR2: SNHLY, FYNNEI. For the CDR3, the DNA is TGTGCCAGCAGTGAAAGGCAGGGGGGCAATCAGCCCCAGCATTTT. Amino acids: CASSERQGGNQPQHF.

The gene calls are TRBV4-1 and TRBJ1-1; tentative D call: TRBD1 (5 bases). Trimming cost V 4 bases and J 1 base, with 10 bases left between them. The CDR3 totals 14 residues. CDR1 is MGHRA and CDR2 is YSYEKL in the germline V gene. The CDR3 nucleotides read TGCGCCAGCAGCCTCCCGACAGCGAACACTGAAGCTTTCTTT. It is translated as CASSLPTANTEAFF.